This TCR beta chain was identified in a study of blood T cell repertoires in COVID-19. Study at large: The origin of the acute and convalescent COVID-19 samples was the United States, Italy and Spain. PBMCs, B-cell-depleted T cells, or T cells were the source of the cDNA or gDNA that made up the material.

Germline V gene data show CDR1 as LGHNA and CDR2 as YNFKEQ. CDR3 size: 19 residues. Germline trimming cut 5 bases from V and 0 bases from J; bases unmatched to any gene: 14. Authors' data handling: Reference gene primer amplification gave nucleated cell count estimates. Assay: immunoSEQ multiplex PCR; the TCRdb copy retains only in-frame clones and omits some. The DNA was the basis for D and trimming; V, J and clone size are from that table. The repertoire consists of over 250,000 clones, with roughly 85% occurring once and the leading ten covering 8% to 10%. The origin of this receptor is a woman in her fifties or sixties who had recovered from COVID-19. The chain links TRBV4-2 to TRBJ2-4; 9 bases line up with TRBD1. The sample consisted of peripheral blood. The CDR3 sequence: CASSGMGQGGTLAKNIQYF. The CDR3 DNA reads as TGTGCCAGCAGCGGGATGGGACAGGGAGGGACCCTAGCCAAAAACATTCAGTACTTC.